One and the same sample provided the 6 T cell receptor beta chains below, sequenced in a study of ipilimumab plus nivolumab after autologous stem cell transplantation. Libraries were prepared by immunoSEQ multiplex PCR; TCRdb keeps only in-frame clonotypes and omits some of them. The data hold about 17,000 clones, with more than 60% observed a single time. Here the sequenced sample was PBMCs, taken in a trial of ipilimumab plus nivolumab as post-transplant consolidation. Receptors were obtained from a male donor with diffuse large B-cell lymphoma.

The chain uses TRBV28 and TRBJ1-1; 10 bases agree with TRBD1. V was pared by 3 bases and J by 4 bases, with 8 bases of the junction left unmatched. Germline V gene data show CDR1 as MDHEN and CDR2 as SYDVKM. There are 16 residues in the CDR3. This CDR3 is CASSLATGGNPTEAFF. The CDR3 DNA sequence: TGTGCCAGCAGTTTGGCGACAGGGGGCAACCCCACTGAAGCTTTCTTT.

The chain couples TRBV5-1 to TRBJ2-7; tentative D call: TRBD1 (6 bases). This CDR3 comprises 13 residues. V shed 5 bases and J shed 1 base, with 10 bases lying between them. Germline CDR1 is SGHRS and CDR2 is YFSETQ. In DNA form, the CDR3 reads TGCGCCAGCAGGCCAGGGGAATCCTACGAGCAGTACTTC. Protein sequence: CASRPGESYEQYF.

V gene TRBV7-8 combines with J gene TRBJ2-7; D is possibly TRBD1 or TRBD2 (5 bases each). V was trimmed by 2 bases and J by 6 bases, leaving 14 bases between them. Germline CDR1 SGHVS, CDR2 FQNEAQ. The CDR3 sequence is 14 residues long. CDR3 coding DNA: TGTGCCAGCAGCTTACTGGCTGGGACCGCCGAGCAGTACTTC. Translated: CASSLLAGTAEQYF. Variable domain in full (rest from reference TRBV7-8 and TRBJ2-7): GAGVSQSPRYKVAKRGQDVALRCDPISGHVSLFWYQQALGQGPEFLTYFQNEAQLDKSGLPSDRFFAERPEGSVSTLKIQRTQQEDSAVYLCASSLLAGTAEQYFGPGTRLTVT.

The gene calls are TRBV5-1 and TRBJ2-1; TRBD1 agrees at 7 bases. The CDR3 loop spans 13 amino acids. CDR1 and CDR2 from the germline V gene are SGHRS and YFSETQ. The V segment lost 0 bases and the J segment 9 bases; nucleotides outside the gene matches: 3. The CDR3 region is CASSLDRGGEQFF. The CDR3 DNA follows: TGCGCCAGCAGCTTGGACAGGGGCGGTGAGCAGTTCTTC.

The rearrangement joins TRBV11-3 to TRBJ1-2, with TRBD1 as a possible D gene (5 bases). V dropped 3 bases and J dropped 4 bases, with 6 bases sitting between them. Looked up from germline, CDR1 is SGHNT and CDR2 is YENEEA. The CDR3 has 12 amino acids. DNA of the CDR3: TGTGCCAGCAGCTTTCAGGGCTATGGCTACACCTTC. Protein: CASSFQGYGYTF.

This chain links TRBV6-1 with TRBJ1-1, with TRBD1 matching 9 bases. The CDR3 covers 15 residues. Germline CDR1 and CDR2: MNHNS and SASEGT. The junction had 7 bases not matched to a gene; V was cut back by 3 bases and J by 5 bases. The CDR3 region has the DNA TGTGCCAGCAGTGACCCGGGACAGGGCTTGACTGAAGCTTTCTTT. It encodes CASSDPGQGLTEAFF.